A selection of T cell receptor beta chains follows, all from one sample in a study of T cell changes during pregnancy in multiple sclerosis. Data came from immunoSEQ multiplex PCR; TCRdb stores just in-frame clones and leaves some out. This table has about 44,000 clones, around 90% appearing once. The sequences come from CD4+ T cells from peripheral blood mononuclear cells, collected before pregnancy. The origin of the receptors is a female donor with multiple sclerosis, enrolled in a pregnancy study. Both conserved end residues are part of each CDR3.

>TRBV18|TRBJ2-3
CASSPGQIAGGFTDTQYF
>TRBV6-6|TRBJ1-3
CASSQQGSNTIYF
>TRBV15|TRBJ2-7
CATSRDMTAYEQYF
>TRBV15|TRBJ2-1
CATSRDHISGTPYNEQFF
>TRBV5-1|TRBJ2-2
CASSLGSGGLLNTGELFF
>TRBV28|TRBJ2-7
CASRPNGGPDYEQYF
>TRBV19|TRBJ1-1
CASNRQGLGTEAFF
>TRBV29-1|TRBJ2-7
CSVEGGGRTPYEQYF
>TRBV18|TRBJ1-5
CASSPRDRVNQPQHF
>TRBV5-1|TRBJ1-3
CASSPRQGSGNTIYF
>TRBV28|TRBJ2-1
CASGRAYNEQFF
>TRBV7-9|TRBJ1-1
CASSSTTGGSTEAFF
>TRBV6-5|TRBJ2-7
CASSQKDRGSYEQYF
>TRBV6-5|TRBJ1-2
CASSYSWRVDYGYTF
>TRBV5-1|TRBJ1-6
CASTFSGPPLHF
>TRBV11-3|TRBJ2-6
CASSQRASLSGANVLTF
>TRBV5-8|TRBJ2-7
CASSTGQGSYEQYF
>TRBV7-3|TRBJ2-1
CASSRLLEGEQFF
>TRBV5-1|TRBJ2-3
CASRQGAGETQYF
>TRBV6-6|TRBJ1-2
CASSTGSRGQVYGYTF
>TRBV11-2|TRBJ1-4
CASSSNGRGNEKLFF